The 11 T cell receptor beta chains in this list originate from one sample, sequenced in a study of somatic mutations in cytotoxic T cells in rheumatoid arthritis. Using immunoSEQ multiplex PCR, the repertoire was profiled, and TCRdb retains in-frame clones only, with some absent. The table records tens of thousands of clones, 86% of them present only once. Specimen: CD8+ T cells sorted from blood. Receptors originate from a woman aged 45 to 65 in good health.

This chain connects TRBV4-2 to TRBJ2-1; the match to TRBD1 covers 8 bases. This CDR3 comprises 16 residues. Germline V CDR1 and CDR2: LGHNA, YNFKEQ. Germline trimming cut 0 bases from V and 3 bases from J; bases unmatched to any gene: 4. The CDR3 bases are TGTGCCAGCAGCCAAGACAGGGGGCCATACTACAATGAGCAGTTCTTC. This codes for CASSQDRGPYYNEQFF.

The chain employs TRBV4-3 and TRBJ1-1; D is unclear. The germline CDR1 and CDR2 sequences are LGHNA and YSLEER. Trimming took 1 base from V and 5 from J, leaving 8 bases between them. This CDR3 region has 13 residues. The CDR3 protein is CASSQVRATEAFF. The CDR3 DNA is TGCGCCAGCAGCCAAGTTCGAGCGACTGAAGCTTTCTTT.

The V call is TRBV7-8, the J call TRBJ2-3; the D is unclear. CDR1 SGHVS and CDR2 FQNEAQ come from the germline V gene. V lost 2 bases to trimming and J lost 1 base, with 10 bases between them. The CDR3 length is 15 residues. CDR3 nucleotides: TGTGCCAGCAGCTTACCCCGGTTAGGCACAGATACGCAGTATTTT. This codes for CASSLPRLGTDTQYF.

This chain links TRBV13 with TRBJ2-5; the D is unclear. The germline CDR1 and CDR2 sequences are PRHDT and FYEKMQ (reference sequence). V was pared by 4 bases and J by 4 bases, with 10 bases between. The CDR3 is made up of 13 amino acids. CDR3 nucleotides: TGTGCCAGCAGCTCGACTGTTCGAGAGACCCAGTACTTC. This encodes CASSSTVRETQYF.

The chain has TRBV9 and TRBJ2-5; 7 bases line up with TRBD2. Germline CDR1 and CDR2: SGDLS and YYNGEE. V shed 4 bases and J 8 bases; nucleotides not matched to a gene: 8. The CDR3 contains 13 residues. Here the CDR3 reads CASSPPWGGTQYF. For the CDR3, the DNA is TGTGCCAGCAGCCCCCCCTGGGGGGGAACCCAGTACTTC. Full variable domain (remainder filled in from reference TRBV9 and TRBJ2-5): DSGVTQTPKHLITATGQRVTLRCSPRSGDLSVYWYQQSLDQGLQFLIQYYNGEERAKGNILERFSAQQFPDLHSELNLSSLELGDSALYFCASSPPWGGTQYFGPGTRLLVL.

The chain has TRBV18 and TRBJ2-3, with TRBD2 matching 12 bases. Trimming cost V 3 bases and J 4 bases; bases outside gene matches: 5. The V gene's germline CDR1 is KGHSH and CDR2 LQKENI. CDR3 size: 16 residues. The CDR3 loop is CASSPPTSGGPDTQYF. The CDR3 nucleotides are TGTGCCAGCTCACCTCCAACTAGCGGGGGGCCAGATACGCAGTATTTT.

The CDR3: CASSQGPINPSGDSYNEQFF. As DNA, the CDR3 is TGCGCCAGCAGCCAAGGACCGATAAATCCTAGCGGCGATTCCTACAATGAGCAGTTCTTC. The rearrangement links TRBV4-3 to TRBJ2-1, with 7 bases matching TRBD2. Germline values: CDR1 LGHNA, CDR2 YSLEER. V dropped 1 base and J dropped 1; count of bases not matched to a gene: 16. This CDR3 comprises 20 residues.

This CDR3 is CASSKGTGGTPNEKLFF. CDR3 sequence (DNA): TGTGCCAGCAGCAAGGGGACAGGGGGGACGCCAAATGAAAAACTGTTTTTT. V is TRBV5-8 and J is TRBJ1-4; 11 bases line up with TRBD1. CDR3 length: 17 amino acids. Per the germline V gene, CDR1 is SGHTS and CDR2 is YDEGEE. J gave up 5 bases and V 4 bases, and 10 bases lay outside the gene matches.

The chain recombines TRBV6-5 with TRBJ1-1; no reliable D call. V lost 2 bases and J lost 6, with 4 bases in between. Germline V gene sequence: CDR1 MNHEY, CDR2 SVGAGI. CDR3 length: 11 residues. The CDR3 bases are TGTGCCAGCAGTTACGGGGCTGAAGCTTTCTTT. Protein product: CASSYGAEAFF.

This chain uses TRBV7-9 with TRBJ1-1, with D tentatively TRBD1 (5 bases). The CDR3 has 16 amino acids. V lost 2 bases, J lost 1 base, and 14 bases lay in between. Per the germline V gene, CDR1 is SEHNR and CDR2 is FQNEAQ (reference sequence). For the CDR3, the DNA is TGTGCCAGCAGCTTAACGGGACGGCCGGGGAACACTGAAGCTTTCTTT. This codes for CASSLTGRPGNTEAFF.

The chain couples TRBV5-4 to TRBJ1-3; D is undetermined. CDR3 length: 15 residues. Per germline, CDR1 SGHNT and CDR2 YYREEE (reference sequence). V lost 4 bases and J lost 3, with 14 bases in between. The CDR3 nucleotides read TGTGCCAGCAGCCTAACCCCGGTGGATGGAAACACCATATATTTT. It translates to CASSLTPVDGNTIYF.